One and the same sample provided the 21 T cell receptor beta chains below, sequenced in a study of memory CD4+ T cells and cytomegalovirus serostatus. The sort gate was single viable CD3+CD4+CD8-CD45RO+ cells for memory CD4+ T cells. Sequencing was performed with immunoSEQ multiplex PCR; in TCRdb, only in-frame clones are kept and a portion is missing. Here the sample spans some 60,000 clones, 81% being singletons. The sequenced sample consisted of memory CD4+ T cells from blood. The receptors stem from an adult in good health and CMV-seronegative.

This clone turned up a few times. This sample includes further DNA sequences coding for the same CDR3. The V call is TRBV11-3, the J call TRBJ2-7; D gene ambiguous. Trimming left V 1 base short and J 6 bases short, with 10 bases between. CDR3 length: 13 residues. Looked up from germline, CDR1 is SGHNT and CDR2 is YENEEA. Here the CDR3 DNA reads TGTGCCAGCAGCTTAGTACACGGAAGCGAGCAGTACTTC. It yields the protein CASSLVHGSEQYF.

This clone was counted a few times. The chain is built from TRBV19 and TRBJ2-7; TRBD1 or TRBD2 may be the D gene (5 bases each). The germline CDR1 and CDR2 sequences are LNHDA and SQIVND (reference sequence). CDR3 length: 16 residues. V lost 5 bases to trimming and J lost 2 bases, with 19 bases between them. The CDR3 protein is CASSPRPGPGTYEQYF. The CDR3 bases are TGTGCCAGTAGTCCACGACCGGGACCGGGTACCTACGAGCAGTACTTC.

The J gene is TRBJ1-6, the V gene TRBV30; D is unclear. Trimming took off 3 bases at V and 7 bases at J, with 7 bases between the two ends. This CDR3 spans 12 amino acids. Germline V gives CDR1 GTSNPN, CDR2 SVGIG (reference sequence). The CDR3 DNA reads TGTGCCTGGAGCCAAAACAATTCACCCCTCCACTTT. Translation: CAWSQNNSPLHF.

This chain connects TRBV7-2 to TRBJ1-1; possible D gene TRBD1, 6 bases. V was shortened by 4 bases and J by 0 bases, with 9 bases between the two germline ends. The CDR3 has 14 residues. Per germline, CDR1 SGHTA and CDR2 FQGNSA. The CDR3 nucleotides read TGTGCCAGCAGCTGGGACACCATGAACACTGAAGCTTTCTTT. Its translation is CASSWDTMNTEAFF.

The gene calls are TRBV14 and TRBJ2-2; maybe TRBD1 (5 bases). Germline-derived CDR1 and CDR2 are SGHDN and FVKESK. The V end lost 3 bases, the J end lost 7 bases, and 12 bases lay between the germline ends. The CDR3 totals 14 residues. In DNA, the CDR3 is TGTGCCAGCAGCCAGTTTTCAAGGGGCGGGGAGCTGTTTTTT. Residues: CASSQFSRGGELFF.

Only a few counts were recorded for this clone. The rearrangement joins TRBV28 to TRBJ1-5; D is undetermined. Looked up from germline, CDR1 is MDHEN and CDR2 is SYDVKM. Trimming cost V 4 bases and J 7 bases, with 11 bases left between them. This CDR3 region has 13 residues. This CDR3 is CASSSQTGQPQHF. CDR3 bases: TGTGCCAGCAGTTCTCAGACTGGACAGCCCCAGCATTTT.

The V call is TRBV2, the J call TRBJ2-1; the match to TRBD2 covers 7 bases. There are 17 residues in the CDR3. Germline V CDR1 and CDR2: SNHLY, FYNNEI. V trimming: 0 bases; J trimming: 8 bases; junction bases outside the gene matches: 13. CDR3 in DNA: TGTGCCAGCAGTGAAGCGCTTCTGGGGGGGTTTGTCGATGAGCAGTTCTTC. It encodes CASSEALLGGFVDEQFF.

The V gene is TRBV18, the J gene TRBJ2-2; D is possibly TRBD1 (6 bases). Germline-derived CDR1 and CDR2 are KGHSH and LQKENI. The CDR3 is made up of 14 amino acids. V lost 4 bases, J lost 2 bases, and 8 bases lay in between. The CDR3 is CASSLGHNTGELFF. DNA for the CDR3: TGTGCCAGCTCACTGGGACATAACACCGGGGAGCTGTTTTTT.

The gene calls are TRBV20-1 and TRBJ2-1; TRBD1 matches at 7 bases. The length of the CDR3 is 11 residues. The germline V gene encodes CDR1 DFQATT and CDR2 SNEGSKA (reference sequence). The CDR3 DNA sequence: TGCAGCGCGGACAGGTACAATGAGCAGTTCTTC. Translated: CSADRYNEQFF.

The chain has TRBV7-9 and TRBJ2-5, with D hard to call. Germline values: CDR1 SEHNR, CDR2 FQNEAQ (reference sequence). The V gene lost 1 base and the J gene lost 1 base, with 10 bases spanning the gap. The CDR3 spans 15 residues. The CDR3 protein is CASSLDRRVQETQYF. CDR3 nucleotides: TGTGCCAGCAGCTTAGATCGACGAGTCCAAGAGACCCAGTACTTC.

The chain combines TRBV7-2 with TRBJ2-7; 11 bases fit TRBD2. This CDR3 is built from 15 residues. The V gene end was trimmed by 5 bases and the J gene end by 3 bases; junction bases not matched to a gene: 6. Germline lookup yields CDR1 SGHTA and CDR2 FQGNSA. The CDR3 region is CASSIGLAGVYEQYF. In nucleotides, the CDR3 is TGTGCCAGCAGCATAGGACTAGCGGGCGTCTACGAGCAGTACTTC.

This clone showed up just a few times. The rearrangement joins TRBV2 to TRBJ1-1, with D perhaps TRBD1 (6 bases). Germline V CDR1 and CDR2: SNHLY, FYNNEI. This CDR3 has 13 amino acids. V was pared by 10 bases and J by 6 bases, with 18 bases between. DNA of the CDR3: TGTGCCACCCAATGGACAGCTAGAGCTGAAGCTTTCTTT. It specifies CATQWTARAEAFF.

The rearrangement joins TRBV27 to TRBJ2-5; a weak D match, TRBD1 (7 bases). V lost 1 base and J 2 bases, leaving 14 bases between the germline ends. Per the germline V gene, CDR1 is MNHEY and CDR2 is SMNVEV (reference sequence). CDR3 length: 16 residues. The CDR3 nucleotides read TGTGCCAGCAGTTTATGGCGGGACAGAGTACAAGAGACCCAGTACTTC. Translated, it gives CASSLWRDRVQETQYF.

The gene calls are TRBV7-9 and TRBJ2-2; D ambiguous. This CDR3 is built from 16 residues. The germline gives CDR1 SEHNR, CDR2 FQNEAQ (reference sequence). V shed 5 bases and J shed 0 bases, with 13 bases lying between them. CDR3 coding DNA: TGTGCCAGCAGCCCCAGACGGCAGACGAACACCGGGGAGCTGTTTTTT. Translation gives CASSPRRQTNTGELFF.

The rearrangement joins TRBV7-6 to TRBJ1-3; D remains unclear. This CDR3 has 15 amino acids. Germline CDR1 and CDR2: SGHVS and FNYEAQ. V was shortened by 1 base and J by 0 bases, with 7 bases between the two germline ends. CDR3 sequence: CASSLDNNSGNTIYF. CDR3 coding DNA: TGTGCCAGCAGCTTAGATAACAACTCTGGAAACACCATATATTTT. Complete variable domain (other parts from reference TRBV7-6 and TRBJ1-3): GAGVSQSPRYKVTKRGQDVALRCDPISGHVSLYWYRQALGQGPEFLTYFNYEAQQDKSGLPNDRFSAERPEGSISTLTIQRTEQRDSAMYRCASSLDNNSGNTIYFGEGSWLTVV.

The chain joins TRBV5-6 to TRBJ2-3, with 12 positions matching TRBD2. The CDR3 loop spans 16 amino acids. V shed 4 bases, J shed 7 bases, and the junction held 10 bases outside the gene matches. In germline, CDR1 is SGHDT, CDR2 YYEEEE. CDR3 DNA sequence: TGTGCCAGCAGCCCGGGGACTAGCGGGTTCATATATACGCAGTATTTT. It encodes CASSPGTSGFIYTQYF.

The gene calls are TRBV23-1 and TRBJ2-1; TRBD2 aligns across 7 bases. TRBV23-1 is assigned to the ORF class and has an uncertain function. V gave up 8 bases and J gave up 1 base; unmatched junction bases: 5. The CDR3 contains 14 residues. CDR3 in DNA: TGCGCCAGCTATAGCGGGCCTTCCTACAATGAGCAGTTCTTC. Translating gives CASYSGPSYNEQFF.

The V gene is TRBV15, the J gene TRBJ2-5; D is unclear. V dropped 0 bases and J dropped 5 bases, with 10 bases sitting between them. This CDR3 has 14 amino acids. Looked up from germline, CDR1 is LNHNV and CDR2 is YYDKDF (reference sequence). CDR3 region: CATSRDLMGETQYF. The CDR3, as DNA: TGTGCCACCAGCAGAGATCTGATGGGGGAGACCCAGTACTTC.

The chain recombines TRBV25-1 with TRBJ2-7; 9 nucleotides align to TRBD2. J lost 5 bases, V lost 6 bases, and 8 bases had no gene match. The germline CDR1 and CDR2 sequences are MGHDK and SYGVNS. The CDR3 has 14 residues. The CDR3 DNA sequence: TGTGCCAGCAGGTGGGGACTAGCAACCCACGAGCAGTACTTC. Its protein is CASRWGLATHEQYF.

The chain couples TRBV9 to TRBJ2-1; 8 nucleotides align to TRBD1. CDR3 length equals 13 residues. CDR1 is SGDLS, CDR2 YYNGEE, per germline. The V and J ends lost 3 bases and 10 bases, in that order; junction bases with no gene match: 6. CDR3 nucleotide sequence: TGTGCCAGCAGCGCCTGGACAGGGCGAGAGCAGTTCTTC. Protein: CASSAWTGREQFF.

The CDR3 DNA reads as TGCGCCAGCAGCTCCGCCGGGACTAGCGGCCGGGAAGATACGCAGTATTTT. It codes for CASSSAGTSGREDTQYF. This chain joins TRBV5-1 and TRBJ2-3, with 11 bases aligning to TRBD2. The germline gives CDR1 SGHRS, CDR2 YFSETQ. V shed 3 bases, J shed 5 bases, and the junction held 11 bases outside the gene matches. The CDR3 has 17 residues.